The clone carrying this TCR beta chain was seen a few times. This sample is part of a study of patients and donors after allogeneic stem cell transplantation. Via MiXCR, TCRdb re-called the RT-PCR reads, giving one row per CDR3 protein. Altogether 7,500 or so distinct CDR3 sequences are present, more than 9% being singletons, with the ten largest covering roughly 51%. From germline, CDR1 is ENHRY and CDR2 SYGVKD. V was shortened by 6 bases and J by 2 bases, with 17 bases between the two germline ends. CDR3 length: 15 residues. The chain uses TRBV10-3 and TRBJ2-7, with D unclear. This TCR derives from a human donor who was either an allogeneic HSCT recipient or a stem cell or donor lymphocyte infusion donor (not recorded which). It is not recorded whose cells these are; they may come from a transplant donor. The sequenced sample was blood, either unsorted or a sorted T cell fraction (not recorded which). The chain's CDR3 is CAISEKDGRTYEQYF. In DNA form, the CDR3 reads TGTGCCATCAGCGAAAAAGACGGCCGTACCTACGAGCAGTACTTC.